This T cell receptor (beta chain) was obtained from a study of cytotoxic CD8 clonotypes in ibrutinib-treated CLL. On the study more broadly: Patient counts were some 11 relapsed/refractory, roughly 16 treatment-naive and around 17 IGHV unmutated. Partial response was seen in about 24 patients and complete response in 2; after median about six years, roughly 14 stayed remitted, about 12 progressed.

Germline assignment: CDR1 MNHEY and CDR2 SMNVEV (reference sequence). Trimming pared 2 bases from V and 6 bases from J, leaving 12 bases between. The CDR3 runs to 14 residues. A note on this clone: The antigen is not known.

Overall study findings and caveats: Contraction or stability on treatment was seen for public clonotypes, which were uncommon. At the start, clonality exceeded age-matched healthy donors and followed circulating CD8+ T-cell counts.

Generated by immunoSEQ multiplex PCR, the TCRdb table keeps only in-frame clones and is missing some. The sample carries nearly 100,000 clones, approximately 82% recorded once. This clonotype was obtained from a human donor with chronic lymphocytic leukemia. V usage is TRBV27 and J usage is TRBJ2-3; D is possibly TRBD1 (5 bases). Sequences were derived from PBMCs, sampled after 12 months of ibrutinib treatment. The CDR3 DNA reads TGTGCCAGCAGTTTAAAGTTCTGGGGCGATACGCAGTATTTT. The encoded protein is CASSLKFWGDTQYF.